This record concerns one TCR beta chain sequence. Trimming took off 5 bases at V and 8 bases at J, with 24 bases between the two ends. The CDR3 is 16 residues long. Germline loops: CDR1 LNHDA, CDR2 SQIVND (reference sequence). In terms of age and location, participants ranged from roughly 18 to 100 years and lived in about 25 US areas. Researchers sorted participants into cohorts using their self-reported clinical history. This specimen belongs to a study of blood T cell repertoires in COVID-19. Study overall: Collection of acute and convalescent COVID-19 samples took place in the United States, Italy and Spain. T cells, B-cell-depleted T cells, or PBMCs provided the cDNA or gDNA that served as material.

Produced via immunoSEQ multiplex PCR; TCRdb's table is partial and in-frame only. Of about 140,000 clones listed, 60% to 80% are singletons. J is TRBJ1-2 and V is TRBV19; D is unresolved. The sequenced material came from PBMCs or T cells enriched from blood (not recorded which). The TCR comes from a woman in her 50s who had recovered from COVID-19. CDR3: CASSVNTSPGSKGYTF. Here the CDR3 DNA reads TGTGCCAGTAGTGTAAACACCTCCCCGGGTTCTAAGGGCTACACCTTC.